The 19 T cell receptor beta chains reported below all come from one sample, sequenced in a study of beta chain features in type 1 diabetes. Every isolated RNA sample was fully reverse transcribed, so sequencing captured expressed TCRB transcripts. Measured with immunoSEQ multiplex PCR; TCRdb has only the in-frame clones, and not every one. Of about 620,000 clones in the sample, around 15% are singletons; the top ten hold 0.093%. The material sequenced was naive CD4+ T cells from blood. Source of these receptors: a man aged 18 to 35 in good health.

The chain couples TRBV30 to TRBJ1-1; the match to TRBD1 covers 8 bases. J was trimmed by 4 bases and V by 5 bases; bases with no gene match: 9. The CDR3 is 14 amino acids. Germline V lookup: CDR1 GTSNPN, CDR2 SVGIG (reference sequence). The CDR3 is CAWQVGQGRTEAFF. The CDR3 DNA reads TGTGCCTGGCAAGTCGGACAGGGTCGCACTGAAGCTTTCTTT. The variable domain in full, completed from reference TRBV30 and TRBJ1-1, reads SQTIHQWPATLVQPVGSPLSLECTVEGTSNPNLYWYRQAAGRGLQLLFYSVGIGQISSEVPQNLSASRPQDRQFILSSKKLLLSDSGFYLCAWQVGQGRTEAFFGQGTRLTVV.

V gene TRBV19 combines with J gene TRBJ1-2; tentatively, D is TRBD1 (5 bases). The V end lost 7 bases, the J end lost 4 bases, and 19 bases lay between the germline ends. Germline V gives CDR1 LNHDA, CDR2 SQIVND (reference sequence). The CDR3 runs 15 residues. The CDR3, as DNA: TGTGCCAGTACCTACCCGTGGGGGGGAAGCTATGGCTACACCTTC. Encoded protein: CASTYPWGGSYGYTF.

This clone was observed many times. The same CDR3 is also encoded by other DNA sequences in this sample. The chain uses TRBV7-3 and TRBJ2-3; D gene unclear. Trimming removed 4 bases from V and 3 bases from J, with 5 bases in between. The CDR3 is 12 amino acids. Looked up from germline, CDR1 is SGHTA and CDR2 is FQGTGA. Here the CDR3 reads CASSYLTDTQYF. The CDR3 DNA reads as TGTGCCAGCAGCTACTTGACAGATACGCAGTATTTT.

This clone was seen more than once but under ten times. The rearrangement uses TRBV10-3 and TRBJ1-2; TRBD1 matches 7 bases. The CDR3 loop spans 14 amino acids. Germline CDR1 ENHRY, CDR2 SYGVKD. Trimming removed 6 bases from V and 8 bases from J; junction bases left unmatched: 12. CDR3 in DNA: TGTGCCATCAGCTTGGACAGGATGGCGGAGGGCTACACCTTC. Translated: CAISLDRMAEGYTF.

The chain combines TRBV11-1 with TRBJ1-2, with 7 bases matching TRBD1. The length of the CDR3 is 17 residues. Germline CDR1 reads SGHAT; CDR2 reads FQDESV (reference sequence). Trimming cost V 1 base and J 1 base; bases outside gene matches: 9. The CDR3 loop reads CASSLVALNRGNYGYTF. CDR3 DNA sequence: TGTGCCAGCAGCTTAGTCGCCTTAAACAGGGGTAACTATGGCTACACCTTC. Looking up the rest from reference TRBV11-1 and TRBJ1-2 gives the full variable domain: EAEVAQSPRYKITEKSQAVAFWCDPISGHATLYWYRQILGQGPELLVQFQDESVVDDSQLPKDRFSAERLKGVDSTLKIQPAELGDSAMYLCASSLVALNRGNYGYTFGSGTRLTVV.

The V and J genes are TRBV5-1 and TRBJ2-5; TRBD1 agrees at 7 bases. Germline V lookup: CDR1 SGHRS, CDR2 YFSETQ. V lost 4 bases to trimming and J lost 5 bases; unmatched junction nucleotides: 11. This CDR3 region has 15 residues. DNA for the CDR3: TGCGCCAGCAGCACCTCGACAGGGCAGGGGGAGACCCAGTACTTC. This encodes CASSTSTGQGETQYF.

Here the CDR3 DNA reads TGTGCCAGCAGCGTATCCCCGTCCAGGGAGAGGGAAGCTTTCTTT. Translation gives CASSVSPSREREAFF. The chain uses TRBV9 and TRBJ1-1; maybe TRBD1 (5 bases). This CDR3 contains 15 residues. Germline V gene data show CDR1 as SGDLS and CDR2 as YYNGEE. Trimming stripped 1 base from V and 8 bases from J, with 18 bases between.

This clone was recorded a few times. The chain links TRBV28 to TRBJ2-1, with TRBD2 matching over 12 bases. The CDR3 contains 15 residues. Germline trimming cut 4 bases from V and 4 bases from J; bases unmatched to any gene: 2. In germline, CDR1 is MDHEN, CDR2 SYDVKM. The CDR3 sequence is CASSSLAGGYNEQFF. CDR3 in DNA: TGTGCCAGCAGTTCCCTAGCGGGAGGGTACAATGAGCAGTTCTTC.

The chain recombines TRBV29-1 with TRBJ2-7; D not resolved. This CDR3 region has 11 residues. Per the germline V gene, CDR1 is SQVTM and CDR2 is ANQGSEA. The ends were cut back, 6 bases at V and 7 bases at J, with 13 bases in the middle. The CDR3: CSVNEGGEQYF. The CDR3 coding sequence is TGCAGCGTGAATGAAGGTGGGGAGCAGTACTTC.

In its sample, this clone was seen once. The rearrangement joins TRBV28 to TRBJ1-1; D unresolved. The CDR3 has 11 residues. Germline V CDR1 and CDR2: MDHEN, SYDVKM. Trimming took off 3 bases at V and 13 bases at J, with 12 bases between the two ends. The CDR3 loop is CASSFTGGLFF. The CDR3 DNA reads as TGTGCCAGCAGTTTCACGGGCGGCCTTTTCTTT.

J is TRBJ1-2 and V is TRBV19; TRBD1 might be the D (6 bases). Germline CDR1 and CDR2: LNHDA and SQIVND (reference sequence). The CDR3 length is 13 residues. The V gene lost 9 bases and the J gene lost 3 bases, with 14 bases spanning the gap. The CDR3 sequence is CASRIQGDYGYTF. The CDR3 nucleotides are TGTGCCAGCAGGATACAGGGAGACTATGGCTACACCTTC.

This rearrangement joins TRBV7-3 to TRBJ1-1; perhaps TRBD1 as D (6 bases). The CDR3 sequence is 16 residues long. Germline CDR1 reads SGHTA; CDR2 reads FQGTGA. Trimming pared 5 bases from V and 4 bases from J, leaving 20 bases between. The CDR3 sequence is CASSPYRGAGSTEAFF. DNA of the CDR3: TGTGCCAGCAGCCCCTATCGGGGGGCAGGGAGCACTGAAGCTTTCTTT.

The chain joins TRBV7-2 to TRBJ2-6, with D unclear. This CDR3 is 16 amino acids long. Between the trimmed V and J ends, which lost 0 bases and 1 base, there was a span of 7 bases. The germline CDR1 and CDR2 sequences are SGHTA and FQGNSA. This chain's CDR3 is CASSLARGSGANVLTF. The CDR3 DNA reads TGTGCCAGCAGCTTAGCGCGAGGTTCTGGGGCCAACGTCCTGACTTTC.

This clone was observed a few times. The chain employs TRBV28 and TRBJ1-2, with 7 bases lining up with TRBD1. CDR1 MDHEN and CDR2 SYDVKM come from the germline V gene. The CDR3 extends over 12 amino acids. Trimming cost V 5 bases and J 4 bases; bases outside gene matches: 1. In DNA form, the CDR3 reads TGTGCCAGCAGTGGGACAGTCTATGGCTACACCTTC. Translating it yields CASSGTVYGYTF.

V usage is TRBV7-6 and J usage is TRBJ2-3; 12 bases are a match to TRBD2. The CDR3 sequence is 16 residues long. After removal of 5 bases from V and 2 bases from J, the junction contained 5 bases not matched to a gene. Germline V gene sequence: CDR1 SGHVS, CDR2 FNYEAQ. The DNA for the CDR3 is TGTGCCAGCAGCAAACTAGCGGGGGGAAACACAGATACGCAGTATTTT. This codes for CASSKLAGGNTDTQYF.

Only a few counts were recorded for this clone. V gene TRBV28 combines with J gene TRBJ1-2, with TRBD1 as a possible D gene (5 bases). The CDR3 totals 13 residues. Trimming pared 4 bases from V and 13 bases from J, leaving 19 bases between. The germline V gene has CDR1 MDHEN and CDR2 SYDVKM. The DNA of the CDR3 is TGTGCCAGCAGTTCGCCGGGACCCCCGGCCTGCACCTTC. This gives the protein CASSSPGPPACTF.

The chain links TRBV7-3 to TRBJ2-5; no reliable D call. The CDR3 has 12 amino acids. CDR1 is SGHTA and CDR2 is FQGTGA in the germline V gene. Trimming shortened V by 4 bases and J by 9 bases, and 12 bases separated the two germline ends. The CDR3 spells CASSSTVGAQYF. In nucleotides, the CDR3 is TGTGCCAGCAGCTCAACTGTTGGGGCCCAGTACTTC.

The V gene is TRBV9, the J gene TRBJ2-5; TRBD2 agrees at 7 bases. Germline-derived CDR1 and CDR2 are SGDLS and YYNGEE. J gave up 4 bases and V 4 bases, and 4 bases lay outside the gene matches. CDR3 length: 13 residues. The CDR3 spells CASSLPGGETQYF. As DNA, the CDR3 is TGTGCCAGCAGCCTTCCGGGAGGAGAGACCCAGTACTTC.

This clone was detected a few times. The chain has TRBV29-1 and TRBJ1-1, with 8 bases that match TRBD1. CDR3 length: 15 amino acids. Germline CDR1 reads SQVTM; CDR2 reads ANQGSEA. V lost 4 bases, J lost 4 bases, and 11 bases stayed unmatched. CDR3 in DNA: TGCAGCGTTGGCGTCATGGACAGGGAGGTCACTGAAGCTTTCTTT. Protein: CSVGVMDREVTEAFF.